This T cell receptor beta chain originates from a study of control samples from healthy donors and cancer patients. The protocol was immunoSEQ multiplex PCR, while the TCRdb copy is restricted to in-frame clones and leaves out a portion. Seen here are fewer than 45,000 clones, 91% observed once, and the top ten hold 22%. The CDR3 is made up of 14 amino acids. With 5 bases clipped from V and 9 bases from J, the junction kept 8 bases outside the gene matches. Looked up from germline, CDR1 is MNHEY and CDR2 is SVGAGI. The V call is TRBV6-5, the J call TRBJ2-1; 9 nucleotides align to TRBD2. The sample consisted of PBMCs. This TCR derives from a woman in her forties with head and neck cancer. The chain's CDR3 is CASSRGGALREQFF. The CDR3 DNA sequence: TGTGCCAGCAGTCGCGGGGGGGCTCTCCGTGAGCAGTTCTTC.